Presented here are 30 T cell receptor beta chains from one specimen sequenced in a study of blood T cells in healthy people across ages. PCR was performed a second time for about 6 to 12 cycles using a sample-barcoded 5' primer and a J-beta primer mix. MiXCR, run by TCRdb on the 5' RACE reads, gives a single entry per CDR3 protein. Found here are about 1,800,000 distinct CDR3 sequences, about 30% of them singletons; the top ten hold 7% to 9%. The sample consisted of blood. These receptors all stem from a woman in her 30s in good health.

This chain joins TRBV25-1 and TRBJ2-3, with D tentatively TRBD1 (5 bases). CDR1 MGHDK and CDR2 SYGVNS come from the germline V gene. V was shortened by 10 bases and J by 6 bases, with 14 bases between the two germline ends. This CDR3 has 12 residues. The CDR3 protein is CAIRKGFDTQYF. The CDR3 nucleotides are TGTGCCATACGAAAGGGGTTTGATACGCAGTATTTT.

The gene calls are TRBV5-1 and TRBJ1-6; no clear D gene. V lost 7 bases, J lost 8 bases, and 10 bases lay in between. CDR1 SGHRS and CDR2 YFSETQ come from the germline V gene. CDR3 length: 12 amino acids. The CDR3 loop reads CASQLQDSPLHF. As DNA, the CDR3 is TGCGCCAGCCAACTTCAGGATTCACCCCTCCACTTT.

This clonotype was observed a few times. The genes are TRBV3-1 and TRBJ2-5, with 10 bases aligning to TRBD1. CDR1 is LGHDT, CDR2 YNNKEL, per germline (reference sequence). V lost 6 bases and J lost 7; bases outside the gene matches: 11. CDR3 length: 15 amino acids. The CDR3 spells CASRHSGQGIATQYF. CDR3 in DNA: TGTGCCAGCAGGCACTCGGGACAGGGGATTGCGACCCAGTACTTC.

V gene TRBV6-2 or TRBV6-3 combines with J gene TRBJ2-1, with D perhaps matching TRBD1 (5 bases). Trimming took off 5 bases at V and 4 bases at J, with 12 bases between the two ends. Per the germline V gene, CDR1 is MNHEY and CDR2 is SVGEGT. The CDR3 is made up of 14 amino acids. In nucleotides, the CDR3 is TGTGCCAGCAGTGGGGCAGGCCTGTACAATGAGCAGTTCTTC. It is translated as CASSGAGLYNEQFF.

This clonotype was found many times. The V call is TRBV29-1, the J call TRBJ2-5, with D perhaps matching TRBD1 (5 bases). Trimming took off 6 bases at V and 2 bases at J, with 10 bases between the two ends. Looked up from germline, CDR1 is SQVTM and CDR2 is ANQGSEA. This CDR3 region has 12 residues. DNA for the CDR3: TGCAGCGTATCGACAGAACAAGAGACCCAGTACTTC. Encoded protein: CSVSTEQETQYF.

The genes are TRBV20-1 and TRBJ2-7; 7 bases map to TRBD2. Gene TRBJ2-5 matches the end of the DNA better, so the J call may be wrong. Germline assignment: CDR1 DFQATT and CDR2 SNEGSKA (reference sequence). This CDR3 region has 14 residues. This CDR3 is CSANLGGDGETQYF. In nucleotides, the CDR3 is TGCAGTGCTAACCTGGGAGGGGATGGTGAGACCCAGTACTTC.

As to this clonotype: A much larger clone lies a single base off, so this may be a read error. The chain combines TRBV7-9 with TRBJ1-4; no definite D call. The CDR3 is 14 residues long. Germline values: CDR1 SEHNR, CDR2 FQNEAQ (reference sequence). CDR3 protein: CASSLVTVNEKRFF. CDR3 sequence (DNA): TGTGCCAGCAGCTTGGTCACAGTAAATGAAAAACGGTTTTTT.

The sample holds one count of this clonotype. Just one base apart from a much larger clone, this may be a read error. The chain combines TRBV7-9 with TRBJ2-4; 9 nucleotides agree with TRBD2. The J call is doubtful: the DNA matches TRBJ2-7 better. The V gene's germline CDR1 is SEHNR and CDR2 FQNEAQ (reference sequence). The CDR3 runs 14 residues. CDR3 sequence: CASNLGTSFDEQYF. The CDR3 nucleotides read TGTGCCAGCAACTTAGGGACTAGCTTCGACGAGCAGTACTTC.

This clonotype appeared many times. The chain links TRBV12-3 or TRBV12-4 to TRBJ2-1; D unclear. V was trimmed by 4 bases and J by 5 bases, leaving 6 bases between them. The CDR3 runs 12 residues. The CDR3, as DNA: TGTGCCAGCAGTTCCAAGGACAATGAGCAGTTCTTC. This translates into CASSSKDNEQFF.

This chain connects TRBV28 to TRBJ2-7; D not certain. Germline-derived CDR1 and CDR2 are MDHEN and SYDVKM. Trimming cost V 10 bases and J 3 bases, with 10 bases left between them. This CDR3 has 11 amino acids. The CDR3 sequence: CATWAVYEQYF. As DNA, the CDR3 is TGTGCCACCTGGGCGGTCTACGAGCAGTACTTC.

This clonotype was found a few times. The rearrangement links TRBV12-3 or TRBV12-4 to TRBJ2-4; 11 positions match TRBD2. The end of the DNA is better explained by TRBJ2-7, so the J call may be wrong. The CDR3 length is 14 residues. The CDR3 nucleotides are TGTGCCAGCAGTTTTCTAGCGGGAGGCTACGAGCAGTACTTC. Encoded protein: CASSFLAGGYEQYF.

J is TRBJ2-5 and V is TRBV10-3; 11 bases agree with TRBD1. The J segment lost 2 bases and the V segment lost 2 bases, leaving 1 base of the junction unmatched. CDR1 is ENHRY, CDR2 SYGVKD, per germline. The CDR3 loop spans 15 amino acids. The CDR3 sequence: CAISERDRGQETQYF. CDR3 nucleotide sequence: TGTGCCATCAGTGAGCGGGACAGGGGGCAAGAGACCCAGTACTTC.

This clonotype was recorded only once. V usage is TRBV7-9 and J usage is TRBJ2-1; D is undetermined. With 2 bases removed from V and 5 bases from J, the gap between germline ends came to 13 bases. This CDR3 comprises 15 residues. Germline values: CDR1 SEHNR, CDR2 FQNEAQ (reference sequence). CDR3 DNA: TGTGCCAGCAGCTTACGCCAGGCGATTGACAATGAGCAGTTCTTC. This encodes CASSLRQAIDNEQFF. Full variable domain (rest looked up from reference TRBV7-9 and TRBJ2-1): DTGVSQNPRHKITKRGQNVTFRCDPISEHNRLYWYRQTLGQGPEFLTYFQNEAQLEKSRLLSDRFSAERPKGSFSTLEIQRTEQGDSAMYLCASSLRQAIDNEQFFGPGTRLTVL.

The chain employs TRBV7-9 and TRBJ2-7; D is unclear. Germline V gene data show CDR1 as SEHNR and CDR2 as FQNEAQ (reference sequence). V lost 1 base, J lost 2 bases, and 9 bases lay in between. The CDR3 totals 14 residues. The CDR3 bases are TGTGCCAGCAGCTTAGGGTCCGTACCCTACGAGCAGTACTTC. Translated, it gives CASSLGSVPYEQYF. Drawing the rest from reference TRBV7-9 and TRBJ2-7, the complete variable domain is DTGVSQNPRHKITKRGQNVTFRCDPISEHNRLYWYRQTLGQGPEFLTYFQNEAQLEKSRLLSDRFSAERPKGSFSTLEIQRTEQGDSAMYLCASSLGSVPYEQYFGPGTRLTVT.

This clonotype has only a few counts. The chain employs TRBV11-2 and TRBJ1-2; 7 bases align to TRBD1. Germline V CDR1 and CDR2: SGHAT, FQNNGV. Trimming took 4 bases from V and 3 from J; bases not matched to a gene: 14. This CDR3 contains 17 residues. The CDR3 nucleotides are TGTGCCAGCAGCTCAGGGGGGGGTGAACGCTTATACTATGGCTACACCTTC. It codes for CASSSGGGERLYYGYTF. Combining the CDR3 with reference TRBV11-2 and TRBJ1-2 gives the whole variable domain EAGVAQSPRYKIIEKRQSVAFWCNPISGHATLYWYQQILGQGPKLLIQFQNNGVVDDSQLPKDRFSAERLKGVDSTLKIQPAKLEDSAVYLCASSSGGGERLYYGYTFGSGTRLTVV.

The chain uses TRBV30 and TRBJ1-3, with a possible D match to TRBD1 (6 bases). The ends were cut back, 5 bases at V and 0 bases at J, with 11 bases in the middle. The CDR3 is 14 amino acids. Germline CDR1 GTSNPN, CDR2 SVGIG (reference sequence). The CDR3: CAWGTTASGNTIYF. The CDR3 DNA is TGTGCCTGGGGGACAACGGCCTCTGGAAACACCATATATTTT. Drawing the rest from reference TRBV30 and TRBJ1-3, the complete variable domain is SQTIHQWPATLVQPVGSPLSLECTVEGTSNPNLYWYRQAAGRGLQLLFYSVGIGQISSEVPQNLSASRPQDRQFILSSKKLLLSDSGFYLCAWGTTASGNTIYFGEGSWLTVV.

The genes are TRBV7-9 and TRBJ1-2, with D possibly being TRBD1 (6 bases). CDR1 SEHNR and CDR2 FQNEAQ come from the germline V gene (reference sequence). The V gene lost 10 bases and the J gene lost 2 bases, with 14 bases spanning the gap. CDR3 length: 13 amino acids. In nucleotides, the CDR3 is TGTGCCACTTCCGGAAGGGGGAACTATGGCTACACCTTC. It is translated as CATSGRGNYGYTF.

V gene TRBV2 combines with J gene TRBJ2-3, with D tentatively TRBD1 or TRBD2 (6 bases each). This CDR3 is 16 amino acids long. The V end lost 3 bases, the J end lost 2 bases, and 15 bases lay between the germline ends. Per the germline V gene, CDR1 is SNHLY and CDR2 is FYNNEI. CDR3 nucleotides: TGTGCCAGCAGTGAGGGGGGCAGGGGAAACACAGATACGCAGTATTTT. It yields the protein CASSEGGRGNTDTQYF. Looking up the rest from reference TRBV2 and TRBJ2-3 gives the full variable domain: EPEVTQTPSHQVTQMGQEVILRCVPISNHLYFYWYRQILGQKVEFLVSFYNNEISEKSEIFDDQFSVERPDGSNFTLKIRSTKLEDSAMYFCASSEGGRGNTDTQYFGPGTRLTVL.

The CDR3 DNA follows: TGTGCCACCAGCAGACCACTAGTGGGAGTAGAGACCCAGTACTTC. It codes for CATSRPLVGVETQYF. The V and J genes are TRBV15 and TRBJ2-5, with a possible D match to TRBD2 (5 bases). Trimming removed 2 bases at V and 4 bases at J, with 14 bases between. The CDR3 contains 15 residues. CDR1 and CDR2 (germline): LNHNV, YYDKDF (reference sequence). Complete variable domain (other parts from reference TRBV15 and TRBJ2-5): DAMVIQNPRYQVTQFGKPVTLSCSQTLNHNVMYWYQQKSSQAPKLLFHYYDKDFNNEADTPDNFQSRRPNTSFCFLDIRSPGLGDTAMYLCATSRPLVGVETQYFGPGTRLLVL.

This clonotype was seen a handful of times. The chain employs TRBV7-9 and TRBJ1-1, with TRBD1 identical over 7 bases. V gave up 5 bases and J gave up 8 bases; unmatched junction bases: 5. There are 12 residues in the CDR3. Germline V lookup: CDR1 SEHNR, CDR2 FQNEAQ (reference sequence). As DNA, the CDR3 is TGTGCCAGCAGCCCGAGGGGACAGGAAGCTTTCTTT. Its protein is CASSPRGQEAFF.

The CDR3 here is CASSLGPHMNTEAFF. The CDR3 coding sequence is TGTGCCAGCAGCCTGGGACCGCACATGAACACTGAAGCTTTCTTT. The V gene is TRBV5-5, the J gene TRBJ1-1; D may be TRBD1 (5 bases). Germline V gene lookup returns CDR1 SGHKS and CDR2 YYEKEE (reference sequence). CDR3 size: 15 residues. Trimming cost V 4 bases and J 0 bases, with 13 bases left between them. Complete variable domain (other parts from reference TRBV5-5 and TRBJ1-1): DAGVTQSPTHLIKTRGQQVTLRCSPISGHKSVSWYQQVLGQGPQFIFQYYEKEERGRGNFPDRFSARQFPNYSSELNVNALLLGDSALYLCASSLGPHMNTEAFFGQGTRLTVV.

This clonotype has just a few counts. This chain links TRBV5-4 with TRBJ2-1; 9 positions agree with TRBD2. Germline V lookup: CDR1 SGHNT, CDR2 YYREEE (reference sequence). V trimming: 0 bases; J trimming: 9 bases; junction bases outside the gene matches: 7. CDR3 size: 15 residues. CDR3 coding DNA: TGTGCCAGCAGCTTGGCGGGTAGCGGGAGTTTTGAGCAGTTCTTC. This codes for CASSLAGSGSFEQFF.

This chain uses TRBV15 with TRBJ2-1, with TRBD1 matching 7 bases. Unmatched junction bases numbered 12, after V lost 1 base and J lost 9 bases. Germline V gives CDR1 LNHNV, CDR2 YYDKDF (reference sequence). The CDR3 runs 16 residues. CDR3 sequence reads: CATSRVNNRGWVEQFF. In DNA form, the CDR3 reads TGTGCCACCAGCAGAGTGAACAACAGGGGTTGGGTTGAGCAGTTCTTC.

This clonotype has just one count. The chain's CDR3 is CASRLSGPGTDTQYF. CDR3 DNA: TGTGCCAGCAGGCTGTCAGGGCCGGGCACAGATACGCAGTATTTT. This chain connects TRBV28 to TRBJ2-3, with D possibly TRBD1 on 5 matching bases. Trimming shortened V by 6 bases and J by 1 base, and 14 bases separated the two germline ends. The germline CDR1 and CDR2 sequences are MDHEN and SYDVKM. CDR3 length: 15 amino acids.

The chain uses TRBV10-1 and TRBJ2-3; D perhaps matches TRBD1 (5 bases). Germline V gene lookup returns CDR1 WNHNN and CDR2 SYGVQD (reference sequence). The V gene lost 7 bases and the J gene lost 4 bases, with 9 bases spanning the gap. CDR3 length equals 12 residues. CDR3 nucleotides: TGCGCCAGCAACATCAGGGCAGATACGCAGTATTTT. Its translation: CASNIRADTQYF.

V is TRBV4-3 and J is TRBJ2-2, with unresolved D. Trimming cost V 6 bases and J 2 bases, with 19 bases left between them. CDR3 length: 17 residues. CDR1 and CDR2 from the germline V gene are LGHNA and YSLEER. The CDR3 loop reads CASSPSSTSTNTGELFF. In DNA form, the CDR3 reads TGCGCCAGCAGTCCCAGCTCCACTTCCACAAACACCGGGGAGCTGTTTTTT.

This chain links TRBV12-3 or TRBV12-4 with TRBJ2-3; D is uncertain. V was cut by 6 bases and J by 0 bases, with 4 bases left in between. This CDR3 has 12 residues. This CDR3 reads CASRNSTDTQYF. The CDR3 DNA follows: TGTGCCAGCAGAAATAGCACAGATACGCAGTATTTT.

This clonotype came up many times. The chain combines TRBV6-6 with TRBJ1-2, with D perhaps TRBD1 (6 bases). The CDR3 loop spans 14 amino acids. Germline V CDR1 and CDR2: MNHNY, SVGAGI (reference sequence). Trimming took off 2 bases at V and 6 bases at J, with 13 bases between the two ends. Here the CDR3 reads CASSYGGADHGYTF. As DNA, the CDR3 is TGTGCCAGCAGTTACGGGGGGGCGGACCATGGCTACACCTTC.

The chain links TRBV5-1 to TRBJ2-3; weak D call: TRBD2 (7 bases). CDR3 length: 15 residues. Trimming shortened V by 2 bases and J by 5 bases, and 15 bases separated the two germline ends. Germline-derived CDR1 and CDR2 are SGHRS and YFSETQ. The CDR3 DNA follows: TGCGCCAGCAGCTTCACCGGACTAGGGGGAGATACGCAGTATTTT. Its protein product is CASSFTGLGGDTQYF.

This clonotype was seen a few times. J is TRBJ1-5 and V is TRBV3-1; no firm D call. The V and J ends lost 0 bases and 6 bases respectively, with 9 bases between them. Germline V lookup: CDR1 LGHDT, CDR2 YNNKEL (reference sequence). CDR3 length: 14 residues. CDR3 DNA: TGTGCCAGCAGCCAAGATGCCTCGGGTCAGCCCCAGCATTTT. Its protein is CASSQDASGQPQHF.